A selection of T cell receptor beta chains follows, all from one sample in a study of STAT5B mutations in CD4+ large granular lymphocyte leukemia. Some clones are missing from TCRdb's copy, which holds only in-frame ones; the method was immunoSEQ multiplex PCR. The top ten hold roughly 0.43% of the sample, which has 20,000 to 25,000 clones, 79% seen once. The specimen was CD4+ T cells from blood buffy coats. The source of these receptors is a human donor in good health. The CDR3 runs from the conserved cysteine through the conserved F or W. A D gene is named only where the DNA matches it firmly. Only part of the rows carry a size: once, few, many, or a class if the clone is expanded.

TRBV11-3,TRBJ2-5,TRBD1,NA,CASSLADRLTETQYF,TGTGCCAGCAGCTTAGCGGACAGGCTAACGGAGACCCAGTACTTC
TRBV9,TRBJ2-3,NA,NA,CASSVDHTSTDTQYF,TGTGCCAGCAGCGTAGACCACACTAGCACAGATACGCAGTATTTT
TRBV2,TRBJ2-5,NA,NA,CASSELRAGGQETQYF,TGTGCCAGCAGTGAATTACGCGCTGGGGGCCAAGAGACCCAGTACTTC
TRBV11-2,TRBJ2-3,NA,NA,CASSPTGTDTQYF,TGTGCCAGCAGCCCAACGGGAACAGATACGCAGTATTTT
TRBV6-4,TRBJ2-1,TRBD2,NA,CASRKEGGLAGGGEQFF,TGTGCCAGCCGAAAAGAGGGGGGACTAGCGGGAGGCGGTGAGCAGTTCTTC
TRBV4-2,TRBJ1-2,NA,NA,CASSQDLAARGGYTF,TGTGCCAGCAGCCAAGATCTTGCCGCTCGGGGTGGCTACACCTTC
TRBV5-1,TRBJ2-7,NA,NA,CASSPTGGDYEQYF,TGCGCCAGCAGCCCCACAGGTGGGGACTACGAGCAGTACTTC
TRBV29-1,TRBJ1-1,NA,NA,CSVAGVGGVGTEAFF,TGCAGCGTTGCCGGTGTCGGGGGCGTCGGCACTGAAGCTTTCTTT
TRBV4-2,TRBJ2-7,NA,NA,CASSQGTESSYEQYF,TGTGCCAGCAGCCAAGGGACAGAAAGCTCCTACGAGCAGTACTTC
TRBV19,TRBJ2-1,NA,NA,CASSVTLGRNEQFF,TGTGCCAGTAGTGTCACACTAGGCCGCAATGAGCAGTTCTTC
TRBV7-2,TRBJ2-5,NA,NA,CASSPSGYQETQYF,TGTGCCAGCAGCCCCAGCGGGTACCAAGAGACCCAGTACTTC
TRBV29-1,TRBJ2-7,NA,NA,CSVGLSGAREQYF,TGCAGCGTTGGCTTATCGGGGGCACGGGAGCAGTACTTC
TRBV19,TRBJ1-2,NA,NA,CASSTDSQNYGYTF,TGTGCCAGTAGTACGGACAGCCAAAACTATGGCTACACCTTC
TRBV27,TRBJ2-1,TRBD2,NA,CASSLGWSSGRDEQFF,TGTGCCAGCAGTTTAGGATGGTCTAGCGGGAGAGATGAGCAGTTCTTC
TRBV7-2,TRBJ2-5,NA,NA,CASSFTTVQETQYF,TGTGCCAGCAGCTTTACAACAGTACAAGAGACCCAGTACTTC
TRBV4-2,TRBJ2-7,TRBD2,NA,CASSTSGRSYEQYF,TGTGCCAGCAGCACTAGCGGGCGTTCCTACGAGCAGTACTTC
TRBV25-1,TRBJ1-1,NA,NA,CASRPTGGITEAFF,TGTGCCAGCAGACCGACAGGAGGTATCACTGAAGCTTTCTTT
TRBV10-2,TRBJ2-7,TRBD1,once,CASSPGTGGNEQYF,TGCGCCAGCAGTCCCGGGACAGGGGGTAACGAGCAGTACTTC
TRBV11-2,TRBJ1-1,TRBD1,few,CASSIPTGVVTEAFF,TGTGCCAGCAGCATTCCGACAGGGGTGGTTACTGAAGCTTTCTTT
TRBV30,TRBJ1-2,NA,NA,CAWGDTPANYGYTF,TGTGCCTGGGGGGACACCCCAGCTAACTATGGCTACACCTTC
TRBV30,TRBJ2-7,NA,NA,CAWSPSWGIYEQYF,TGTGCCTGGTCCCCTAGTTGGGGGATCTACGAGCAGTACTTC
TRBV7-8,TRBJ2-3,NA,NA,CASTPSTTDTQYF,TGTGCCAGCACCCCGTCTACCACAGATACGCAGTATTTT
TRBV5-1,TRBJ1-6,NA,NA,CASSLTDGNSPLHF,TGCGCCAGCAGCCTAACTGACGGAAATTCACCCCTCCACTTT